This passage covers 20 T cell receptor beta chains from one sample sequenced in a study of blood T cell repertoires in COVID-19. Measured with immunoSEQ multiplex PCR; TCRdb has only the in-frame clones, and not every one. This repertoire shows about 180,000 clones, around four fifths found once; its top ten account for 6.5% to 8.5%. The sample taken for sequencing was peripheral blood. The receptors were sampled from a woman aged 40 to 50 with COVID-19, enrolled during active disease.

This sequence joins TRBV29-1 and TRBJ2-3, with 9 bases identical to TRBD2. Germline V gene lookup returns CDR1 SQVTM and CDR2 ANQGSEA. This CDR3 is 14 amino acids long. Losses at the gene ends were 4 bases for V and 8 bases for J; bases not matched to a gene: 10. CDR3 protein: CSVGLAGMASTQYF. The CDR3 DNA reads TGCAGCGTTGGGCTAGCGGGAATGGCCAGTACGCAGTATTTT.

This chain uses TRBV6-1 with TRBJ2-5; D is unclear. Germline CDR1 and CDR2: MNHNS and SASEGT. This CDR3 is built from 11 residues. V lost 2 bases to trimming and J lost 5 bases, with 3 bases between them. CDR3 DNA: TGTGCCAGCAGTGAATCTGAGACCCAGTACTTC. Protein product: CASSESETQYF.

The chain employs TRBV18 and TRBJ2-7, with TRBD2 as a possible D gene (5 bases). This CDR3 is 18 amino acids long. Germline V gene data show CDR1 as KGHSH and CDR2 as LQKENI. Trimming left V 0 bases short and J 3 bases short, with 21 bases between. The CDR3 here is CASSPPFRIRLEGYEQYF. The CDR3 bases are TGTGCCAGCTCACCACCGTTTAGAATACGCCTTGAGGGCTACGAGCAGTACTTC.

The V and J genes are TRBV27 and TRBJ1-2; TRBD1 matches 8 bases. After removal of 2 bases from V and 7 bases from J, the junction contained 6 bases not matched to a gene. Germline CDR1 and CDR2: MNHEY and SMNVEV (reference sequence). The CDR3 sequence is 14 residues long. The CDR3 nucleotides are TGTGCCAGCAGTTTACAGACAGGGGAGAGTGGCTACACCTTC. It encodes CASSLQTGESGYTF.

This clone was recorded once. The V call is TRBV7-9, the J call TRBJ1-6; D is ambiguous. Germline assignment: CDR1 SEHNR and CDR2 FQNEAQ (reference sequence). Between the trimmed V and J ends, which lost 3 bases and 7 bases, there was a span of 10 bases. The CDR3 has 14 residues. CDR3 coding DNA: TGTGCCAGCAGCTTGACAATCACAAATTCACCCCTCCACTTT. Amino acid sequence: CASSLTITNSPLHF.

This rearrangement joins TRBV6-5 to TRBJ1-1; 7 nucleotides match TRBD1. V lost 4 bases to trimming and J lost 5 bases; unmatched junction nucleotides: 13. The V gene's germline CDR1 is MNHEY and CDR2 SVGAGI. This CDR3 has 16 amino acids. The DNA for the CDR3 is TGTGCCAGCAGTTTATATAGGACAGGAATTGTGACTGAAGCTTTCTTT. Its protein product is CASSLYRTGIVTEAFF.

The chain couples TRBV20-1 to TRBJ2-7; D gene ambiguous. CDR1 and CDR2 (germline): DFQATT, SNEGSKA (reference sequence). V lost 3 bases, J lost 2 bases, and 8 bases lay in between. The CDR3 has 12 amino acids. CDR3 loop: CSASPQTYEQYF. CDR3 sequence (DNA): TGCAGTGCTAGTCCACAGACCTACGAGCAGTACTTC.

The CDR3 here is CASSQELAYSGELFF. DNA for the CDR3: TGTGCCAGCAGCCAAGAATTAGCTTATTCCGGGGAGCTGTTTTTT. The chain joins TRBV3-1 (or the pseudogene TRBV3-2) to TRBJ2-2; D not certain. The length of the CDR3 is 15 residues. The V and J ends lost 0 bases and 6 bases respectively, with 11 bases between them. Germline CDR1 and CDR2: LGHDT and YNNKEL (reference sequence).

This clone was recorded a few times. This chain links TRBV7-3 with TRBJ2-1, with 11 bases matching TRBD2. This CDR3 contains 17 residues. CDR1 and CDR2 from the germline V gene are SGHTA and FQGTGA. The junction had 9 bases not matched to a gene; V was cut back by 1 base and J by 7 bases. CDR3 DNA: TGTGCCAGCAGCTTAAGGCCCGCTCTAGCGGGAGGTAATGAGCAGTTCTTC. Translating gives CASSLRPALAGGNEQFF.

The chain couples TRBV7-3 to TRBJ2-7; tentative D call: TRBD1 (5 bases). The ends were cut back, 2 bases at V and 0 bases at J, with 14 bases in the middle. From germline, CDR1 is SGHTA and CDR2 FQGTGA. This CDR3 region has 16 residues. CDR3 sequence reads: CASSLPTGVPSYEQYF. CDR3 nucleotide sequence: TGTGCCAGCAGCTTACCAACAGGCGTCCCCTCCTACGAGCAGTACTTC.

The V call is TRBV9, the J call TRBJ2-1, with D possibly being TRBD2 (6 bases). Germline assignment: CDR1 SGDLS and CDR2 YYNGEE. This CDR3 contains 15 residues. V lost 7 bases to trimming and J lost 3 bases, with 17 bases between them. The CDR3 DNA reads TGTGCCAGCGACGACTCGGGACTCTTCTACAATGAGCAGTTCTTC. It translates to CASDDSGLFYNEQFF.

The table lists this clone with a few counts. V gene TRBV4-1 combines with J gene TRBJ1-1; D not resolved. The CDR3 consists of 15 residues. Germline lookup yields CDR1 MGHRA and CDR2 YSYEKL. Trimming removed 0 bases at V and 2 bases at J, with 10 bases between. The CDR3 region is CASSQDPRLNTEAFF. The CDR3 bases are TGCGCCAGCAGCCAAGATCCGCGACTCAACACTGAAGCTTTCTTT.

This rearrangement joins TRBV21-1 to TRBJ1-6. TRBV21-1 is described as a pseudogene. The CDR3 runs 18 residues. CDR3 DNA: TGTGCCAGCAGCAAAGCGCTTTTGTCTAGCCCTAGAAATTCACCCCTCCACTTT. Translated: CASSKALLSSPRNSPLHF.

V is TRBV15 and J is TRBJ1-4; tentative D call: TRBD1 (5 bases). CDR3 length: 16 residues. Germline-derived CDR1 and CDR2 are LNHNV and YYDKDF (reference sequence). V was clipped by 0 bases and J by 7 bases, with 15 bases between them. The CDR3 loop reads CATSRDRSGWVEKLFF. CDR3 sequence (DNA): TGTGCCACCAGCAGAGATCGTTCAGGGTGGGTTGAAAAACTGTTTTTT.

In DNA form, the CDR3 reads TGTGCCAGCAGGCCAGGTTCTACTGAAGCTTTCTTT. This codes for CASRPGSTEAFF. The gene calls are TRBV28 and TRBJ1-1; D not resolved. Trimming took 6 bases from V and 5 from J, leaving 10 bases between them. CDR1 MDHEN and CDR2 SYDVKM come from the germline V gene. There are 12 residues in the CDR3.

This rearrangement joins TRBV3-1 (or the pseudogene TRBV3-2) to TRBJ2-1, with 8 positions matching TRBD2. V lost 1 base to trimming and J lost 16 bases; unmatched junction nucleotides: 12. The CDR3 sequence is 14 residues long. Germline assignment: CDR1 LGHDT and CDR2 YNNKEL (reference sequence). CDR3 nucleotides: TGTGCCAGCAGCCAAGGAGATAAGTACGGGAGGGGCTTCTTC. The encoded protein is CASSQGDKYGRGFF.

The chain links TRBV13 to TRBJ2-7; a weak D match, TRBD1 (6 bases). V was pared by 2 bases and J by 4 bases, with 15 bases between. There are 15 residues in the CDR3. Germline CDR1 is PRHDT and CDR2 is FYEKMQ (reference sequence). Here the CDR3 DNA reads TGTGCCAGCAGCTTATTCGGGCAGGGGAAATACGAGCAGTACTTC. Protein product: CASSLFGQGKYEQYF.

This clone showed up just once. The V and J genes are TRBV14 and TRBJ1-1; the match to TRBD1 covers 10 bases. The V segment lost 1 base and the J segment 3 bases; nucleotides outside the gene matches: 2. The CDR3 spans 15 residues. Germline lookup yields CDR1 SGHDN and CDR2 FVKESK. CDR3 region: CASSQADRGYTEAFF. Written as DNA, the CDR3 is TGTGCCAGCAGCCAAGCGGACAGGGGGTACACTGAAGCTTTCTTT.

V is TRBV5-1 and J is TRBJ2-7; D may be TRBD1 (5 bases). This CDR3 is 15 amino acids long. The V end lost 0 bases, the J end lost 2 bases, and 12 bases lay between the germline ends. Germline CDR1 is SGHRS and CDR2 is YFSETQ. CDR3 loop: CASSLASTDPYEQYF. CDR3 sequence (DNA): TGCGCCAGCAGCTTGGCGTCGACAGATCCCTACGAGCAGTACTTC.

This chain joins TRBV19 and TRBJ2-1, with 8 bases lining up with TRBD2. V lost 5 bases, J lost 2 bases, and 5 bases stayed unmatched. Germline CDR1 LNHDA, CDR2 SQIVND (reference sequence). The CDR3 is 15 residues long. CDR3 amino acids: CASSPTSGTYNEQFF. CDR3 DNA sequence: TGTGCCAGTAGTCCCACTAGCGGTACCTACAATGAGCAGTTCTTC.